This T cell receptor beta chain emerged from a study of cytotoxic CD8 clonotypes in ibrutinib-treated CLL. This CDR3 spans 12 amino acids. Germline CDR1 and CDR2: SGHTA and FQGTGA. Trimming took 1 base from V and 6 from J, leaving 5 bases between them. TCRdb keeps only in-frame clones here, not all; method: immunoSEQ multiplex PCR. The table records 90,000 to 95,000 clones, about 74% of them present only once. The V gene is TRBV7-3, the J gene TRBJ2-3; tentatively, D is TRBD2 (5 bases). This TCR was recovered from a human donor with chronic lymphocytic leukemia. Source: PBMCs, taken after 24 months of ibrutinib treatment. CDR3 bases: TGTGCCAGCAGCTTAAGGGAGGATACGCAGTATTTT. Translated, it gives CASSLREDTQYF.